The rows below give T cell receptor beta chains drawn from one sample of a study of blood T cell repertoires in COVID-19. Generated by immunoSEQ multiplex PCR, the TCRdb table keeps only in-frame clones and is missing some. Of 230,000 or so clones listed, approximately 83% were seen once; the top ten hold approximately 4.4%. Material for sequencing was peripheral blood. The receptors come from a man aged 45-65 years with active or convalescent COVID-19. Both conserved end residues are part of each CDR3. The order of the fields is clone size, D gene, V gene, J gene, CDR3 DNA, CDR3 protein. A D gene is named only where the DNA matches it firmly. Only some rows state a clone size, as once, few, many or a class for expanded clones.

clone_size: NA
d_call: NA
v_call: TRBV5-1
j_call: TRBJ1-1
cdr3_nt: TGCGCCAGCAGCTTGTCAGGGGTTACTGAAGCTTTCTTT
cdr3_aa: CASSLSGVTEAFF

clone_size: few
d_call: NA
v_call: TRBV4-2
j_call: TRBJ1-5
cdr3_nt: TGTGCCAGCAGCCAGGACATGGGGGGAGGGCCCCAGCATTTT
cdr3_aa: CASSQDMGGGPQHF

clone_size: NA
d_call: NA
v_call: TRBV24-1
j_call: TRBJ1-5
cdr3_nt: TGTGCCACCCAGGGCCGAGTAGACCAGCCCCAGCATTTT
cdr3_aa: CATQGRVDQPQHF

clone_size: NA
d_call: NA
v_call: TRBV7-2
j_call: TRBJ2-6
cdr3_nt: TGTGCCAGCAGCGCCAGGGGCGAGAATGGGGCCAACGTCCTGACTTTC
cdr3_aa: CASSARGENGANVLTF

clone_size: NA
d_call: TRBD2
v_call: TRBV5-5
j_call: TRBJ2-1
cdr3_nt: TGTGCCAGCACAATCATTCGCGGGTTAGCGGGGGGGCGTGAGCAGTTCTTC
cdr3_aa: CASTIIRGLAGGREQFF

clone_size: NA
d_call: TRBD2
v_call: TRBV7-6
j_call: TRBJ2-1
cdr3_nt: TGTGCCAGCAGCTTATCTGGGACTAAAGGACTTCATGAGCAGTTCTTC
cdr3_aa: CASSLSGTKGLHEQFF

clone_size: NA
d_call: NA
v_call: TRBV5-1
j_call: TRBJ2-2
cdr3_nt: TGCGCCAGCAGCCGGGACTGGTCGACCGGGGAGCTGTTTTTT
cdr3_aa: CASSRDWSTGELFF

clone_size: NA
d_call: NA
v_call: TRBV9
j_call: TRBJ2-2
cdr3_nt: TGTGCCAGCAGCGTAGTCGGGTTGACCGGGGAGCTGTTTTTT
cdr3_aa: CASSVVGLTGELFF

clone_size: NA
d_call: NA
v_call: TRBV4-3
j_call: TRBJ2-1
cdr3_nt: TGCGCCAGCAGCCAAGGGTGGAGGTCAGGCGTAAATGAGCAGTTCTTC
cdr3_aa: CASSQGWRSGVNEQFF

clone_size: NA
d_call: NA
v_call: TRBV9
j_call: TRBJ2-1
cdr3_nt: TGTGCCAGCAGCGTAGCTCTGAACCGGGGTGAGCAGTTCTTC
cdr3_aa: CASSVALNRGEQFF

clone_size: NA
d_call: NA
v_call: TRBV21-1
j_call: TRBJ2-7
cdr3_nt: TGTGCCCTCCCGGGGGAAACTTACGAGCAGTACTTC
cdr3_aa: CALPGETYEQYF

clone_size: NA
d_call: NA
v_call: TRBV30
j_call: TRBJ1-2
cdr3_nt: TGTGCCTGGAGTTGGCCAGGGAAGTTAAACCTCTATGGCTACACCTTC
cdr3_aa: CAWSWPGKLNLYGYTF

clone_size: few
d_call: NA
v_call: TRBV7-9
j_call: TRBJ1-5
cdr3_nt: TGTGCCAGCAGCTTGGAAGGGCCGCGGGAGCCCCAGCATTTT
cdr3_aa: CASSLEGPREPQHF

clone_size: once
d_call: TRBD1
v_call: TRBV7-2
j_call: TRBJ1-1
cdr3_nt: TGTGCCAGCAGCTTAGCAGAGACAGGGGGCACTGAAGCTTTCTTT
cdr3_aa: CASSLAETGGTEAFF

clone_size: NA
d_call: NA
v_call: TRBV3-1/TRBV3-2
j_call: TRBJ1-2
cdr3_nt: TGTGCCAGCAGCCAAGAGGATGGCAGGGTCCATGGCTACACCTTC
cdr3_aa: CASSQEDGRVHGYTF

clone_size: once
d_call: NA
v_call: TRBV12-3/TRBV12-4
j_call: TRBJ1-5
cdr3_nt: TGTGCCAGCAGTCTGGCTGCGGATCAGCCCCAGCATTTT
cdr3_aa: CASSLAADQPQHF

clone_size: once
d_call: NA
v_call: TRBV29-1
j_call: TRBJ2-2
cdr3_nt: TGCAGCGTTGAGGTGGGGGGATTTCACACCGGGGAGCTGTTTTTT
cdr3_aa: CSVEVGGFHTGELFF

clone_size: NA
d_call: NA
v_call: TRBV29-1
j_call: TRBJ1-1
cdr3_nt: TGCAGCGTTGAAGAGGGGGGGGCCTCTGAAGCTTTCTTT
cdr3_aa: CSVEEGGASEAFF

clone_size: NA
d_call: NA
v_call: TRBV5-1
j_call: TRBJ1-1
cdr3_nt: TGCGCCAGCAGCCGGGCTCAGGGGTACACTGAAGCTTTCTTT
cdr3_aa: CASSRAQGYTEAFF

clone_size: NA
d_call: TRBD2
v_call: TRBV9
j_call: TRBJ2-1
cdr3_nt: TGTGCCAGCAATCTAGCGGGGGGGCCTAATGAGCAGTTCTTC
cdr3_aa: CASNLAGGPNEQFF

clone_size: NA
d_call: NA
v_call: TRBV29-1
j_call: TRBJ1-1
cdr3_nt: TGCAGCGTTGAAGAGAGCGTGAACACTGAAGCTTTCTTT
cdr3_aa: CSVEESVNTEAFF

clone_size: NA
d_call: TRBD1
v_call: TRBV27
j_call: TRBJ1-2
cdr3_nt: TGTGCCAGTGCCACGGACAGGGACCACTATGGCTACACCTTC
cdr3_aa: CASATDRDHYGYTF

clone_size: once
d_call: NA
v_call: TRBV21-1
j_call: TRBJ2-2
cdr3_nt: TGTGCCAGTAGCCCACCCGGGACAGCAACCGTGGGGGAGCTGTTTTTT
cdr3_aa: CASSPPGTATVGELFF

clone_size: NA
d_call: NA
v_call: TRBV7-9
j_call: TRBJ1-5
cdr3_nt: TGTGCCAGCAGCCCCCTGGGAGGGGGGTGGGGCAATCAGCCCCAGCATTTT
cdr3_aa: CASSPLGGGWGNQPQHF

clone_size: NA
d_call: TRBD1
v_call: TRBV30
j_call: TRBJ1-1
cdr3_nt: TGTGCCCTCGGACAGGGCTGGACTGAAGCTTTCTTT
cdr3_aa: CALGQGWTEAFF

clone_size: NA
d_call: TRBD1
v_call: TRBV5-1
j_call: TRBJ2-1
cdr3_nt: TGCGCCAGCAGCACCGGGGACAGGCGAGTTTACAATGAGCAGTTCTTC
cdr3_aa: CASSTGDRRVYNEQFF

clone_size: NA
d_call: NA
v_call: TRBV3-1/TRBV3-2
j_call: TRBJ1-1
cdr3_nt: TGTGCCAGCAGCCACTCAAGGGGTGAAGCTTTCTTT
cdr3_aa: CASSHSRGEAFF

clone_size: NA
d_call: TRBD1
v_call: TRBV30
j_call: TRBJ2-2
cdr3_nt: TGTGCCTGGAAGGGGACAGGGTTCGGGGAGCTGTTTTTT
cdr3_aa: CAWKGTGFGELFF

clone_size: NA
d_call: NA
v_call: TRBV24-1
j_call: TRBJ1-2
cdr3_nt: TGTGCCACCAGTGATTTTGTAGGCGGGGGCTACACCTTC
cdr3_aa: CATSDFVGGGYTF

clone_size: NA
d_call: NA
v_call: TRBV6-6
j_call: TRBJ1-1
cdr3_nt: TGTGCCAGTTCCCGGGAGGTGGACACTGAAGCTTTCTTT
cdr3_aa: CASSREVDTEAFF

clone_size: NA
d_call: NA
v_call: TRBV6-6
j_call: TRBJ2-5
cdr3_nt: TGTGCCAGCACCTCTTCGGAGCTCGAGACCCAGTACTTC
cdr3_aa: CASTSSELETQYF

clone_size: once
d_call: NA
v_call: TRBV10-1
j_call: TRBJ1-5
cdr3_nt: TGCGCCAGCAGGGGGCACTATAGCAATCAGCCCCAGCATTTT
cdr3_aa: CASRGHYSNQPQHF